These 32 T cell receptor beta chains were sequenced from one sample in a study of T cells in Graves' hyperthyroidism and ophthalmopathy. Amplified TCR beta CDR3 regions came from RNA transcripts. The HTBI primer set drove a first-round RT-PCR of the TCR CDR3. TCRdb called the multiplex PCR reads again in MiXCR, with one record for every CDR3 protein. The sample gives hundreds of thousands of distinct CDR3 sequences, 11% to 15% of which show up once; around 28% is in the top ten. Specimen: blood. These receptors all stem from a man aged 50-60 years with Graves' ophthalmopathy.

The chain employs TRBV4-1 and TRBJ2-1, with TRBD2 matching over 8 bases. CDR1 and CDR2 from the germline V gene are MGHRA and YSYEKL. The CDR3 contains 18 residues. Trimming cost V 4 bases and J 0 bases; bases outside gene matches: 11. The CDR3 region is CASSPRRASGSSYNEQFF. CDR3 bases: TGCGCCAGCAGCCCCCGTAGGGCGAGCGGGAGCTCCTACAATGAGCAGTTCTTC.

In this sample, this clonotype turned up many times. The rearrangement uses TRBV4-2 and TRBJ2-1; D unresolved. Deletions cut 0 bases from V and 7 bases from J, with 19 bases between. The CDR3 loop spans 17 amino acids. CDR1 and CDR2 from the germline V gene are LGHNA and YNFKEQ. CDR3 region: CASSQDRRLVVWNEQFF. The CDR3 DNA is TGTGCCAGCAGCCAAGATCGCCGTCTAGTTGTTTGGAATGAGCAGTTCTTC.

This clonotype occurred a few times. This sequence joins TRBV5-4 and TRBJ2-3; 9 bases fit TRBD2. V shed 4 bases, J shed 5 bases, and the junction held 11 bases outside the gene matches. Germline CDR1 reads SGHNT; CDR2 reads YYREEE (reference sequence). This CDR3 is built from 16 residues. CDR3 protein: CASSRGVSGSRDTQYF. The CDR3 region has the DNA TGTGCCAGCAGCCGTGGCGTTAGCGGGAGTCGAGATACGCAGTATTTT. The whole variable domain, filled in from reference TRBV5-4 and TRBJ2-3, reads ETGVTQSPTHLIKTRGQQVTLRCSSQSGHNTVSWYQQALGQGPQFIFQYYREEENGRGNFPPRFSGLQFPNYSSELNVNALELDDSALYLCASSRGVSGSRDTQYFGPGTRLTVL.

The table lists this clonotype with many counts. V usage is TRBV29-1 and J usage is TRBJ2-1; 9 bases line up with TRBD2. The V gene's germline CDR1 is SQVTM and CDR2 ANQGSEA. This CDR3 is built from 13 residues. The V and J ends lost 5 bases and 10 bases, in that order; junction bases with no gene match: 9. Here the CDR3 reads CSVRTSAIVEQFF. The CDR3 DNA reads TGCAGCGTTAGGACTAGCGCGATTGTCGAGCAGTTCTTC.

At least ten counts were recorded for this clonotype. The chain is built from TRBV20-1 and TRBJ2-5; 8 positions agree with TRBD2. The germline V gene encodes CDR1 DFQATT and CDR2 SNEGSKA (reference sequence). This CDR3 comprises 13 residues. Trimming removed 6 bases from V and 3 bases from J; junction bases left unmatched: 6. CDR3 sequence reads: CSAKTSAKETQYF. Here the CDR3 DNA reads TGCAGTGCCAAGACTAGCGCCAAAGAGACCCAGTACTTC.

Many counts were recorded for this clonotype. V is TRBV5-5 and J is TRBJ2-2; a possible D gene is TRBD1 (5 bases). The V end was cut by 4 bases, the J end by 0 bases, with 7 bases between. Germline V CDR1 and CDR2: SGHKS, YYEKEE (reference sequence). This CDR3 region has 14 residues. CDR3 bases: TGTGCCAGCAGCCGGACACCGAACACCGGGGAGCTGTTTTTT. It is translated as CASSRTPNTGELFF.

This clonotype was recorded at least ten times. CDR3 loop: CASSPSGEGQAVQYF. Written as DNA, the CDR3 is TGTGCCAGCAGTCCTAGCGGCGAGGGTCAAGCAGTACAGTACTTC. The rearrangement joins TRBV3-1 to TRBJ2-5, with 7 bases aligning to TRBD2. Germline V gives CDR1 LGHDT, CDR2 YNNKEL (reference sequence). V lost 6 bases to trimming and J lost 11 bases; unmatched junction nucleotides: 18. CDR3 length: 15 residues.

This clonotype appeared a few times. A much larger clone is a single base away; this may be a read error. CDR3 loop: CAWSGLREGEQCF. The CDR3 nucleotides read TGTGCCTGGAGTGGTCTGCGGGAAGGCGAGCAGTGCTTC. This chain connects TRBV30 to TRBJ2-7; D may be TRBD2 (6 bases). CDR1 GTSNPN and CDR2 SVGIG come from the germline V gene (reference sequence). CDR3 size: 13 residues.

This clonotype was counted at least ten times. The chain couples TRBV20-1 to TRBJ2-7; 7 nucleotides align to TRBD2. Losses at the gene ends were 3 bases for V and 2 bases for J; bases not matched to a gene: 7. The germline CDR1 and CDR2 sequences are DFQATT and SNEGSKA (reference sequence). The CDR3 loop spans 14 amino acids. The DNA for the CDR3 is TGCAGTGCTAGTCCACTAGCGTATACCTACGAGCAGTACTTC. Amino acids: CSASPLAYTYEQYF.

This clonotype appeared many times. J is TRBJ2-7 and V is TRBV20-1, with 10 bases fitting TRBD2. Trimming at V came to 6 bases and at J to 6 bases, leaving 23 bases not matched to a gene. CDR3 size: 18 residues. CDR1 is DFQATT and CDR2 is SNEGSKA in the germline V gene (reference sequence). The CDR3, as DNA: TGCAGTGCCCCTCCCGCCAGGCTGTGGGCTAGCGGGAGTTTCGAGCAGTACTTC. Translating gives CSAPPARLWASGSFEQYF.

In its sample, this clonotype was seen many times. The gene calls are TRBV5-1 and TRBJ2-3; no firm D call. The CDR3 sequence is 14 residues long. Trimming took off 0 bases at V and 2 bases at J, with 7 bases between the two ends. Germline assignment: CDR1 SGHRS and CDR2 YFSETQ. The DNA of the CDR3 is TGCGCCAGCAGCTTGGTTTTAAACACAGATACGCAGTATTTT. Residues: CASSLVLNTDTQYF.

This clonotype was counted many times. The V and J genes are TRBV5-6 and TRBJ2-7; 10 positions match TRBD2. The germline gives CDR1 SGHDT, CDR2 YYEEEE. With V trimmed by 4 bases and J by 2 bases, 6 bases remained unmatched. CDR3 length: 15 amino acids. The CDR3 is CASSPGTSATYEQYF. The CDR3 coding sequence is TGTGCCAGCAGCCCCGGGACTAGCGCTACCTACGAGCAGTACTTC.

In this sample, this clonotype turned up many times. The chain carries TRBV20-1 and TRBJ2-3, with 8 bases identical to TRBD2. The CDR3 sequence is 14 residues long. Germline V gives CDR1 DFQATT, CDR2 SNEGSKA (reference sequence). The V segment lost 1 base and the J segment 5 bases; nucleotides outside the gene matches: 5. The DNA for the CDR3 is TGCAGTGCTAGAGTCGGGAGGGCCGTAGATACGCAGTATTTT. This sequence encodes CSARVGRAVDTQYF.

This clonotype came up many times. The rearrangement joins TRBV28 to TRBJ1-2; D is ambiguous. CDR3 length: 13 residues. Trimming shortened V by 5 bases and J by 8 bases, and 15 bases separated the two germline ends. Germline V gene data show CDR1 as MDHEN and CDR2 as SYDVKM. The CDR3 DNA sequence: TGTGCCAGCAGTCGTTTGGGGAGTCGGGGCTACACCTTC. It yields the protein CASSRLGSRGYTF.

The gene calls are TRBV29-1 and TRBJ1-2; no definite D call. V was shortened by 7 bases and J by 2 bases, with 14 bases between the two germline ends. CDR1 SQVTM and CDR2 ANQGSEA come from the germline V gene. The CDR3 is 13 amino acids. DNA for the CDR3: TGCAGCGCCGAGGCGATTGGGAACTATGGCTACACCTTC. Translated, it gives CSAEAIGNYGYTF.

This clonotype was seen ten or more times. The CDR3 DNA reads TGTGCCAGCAGTTACTTGGGCCCCCCCGGGGATGAGCAGTTCTTC. Protein product: CASSYLGPPGDEQFF. The gene calls are TRBV6-2 or TRBV6-3 and TRBJ2-1, with D perhaps TRBD2 (5 bases). V dropped 1 base and J dropped 8 bases, with 15 bases sitting between them. There are 15 residues in the CDR3. Per germline, CDR1 MNHEY and CDR2 SVGEGT.

This clonotype was seen a few times. This chain links TRBV24-1 with TRBJ1-5; 9 bases agree with TRBD1. This CDR3 comprises 16 residues. Per germline, CDR1 KGHDR and CDR2 SFDVKD. V shed 4 bases, J shed 2 bases, and the junction held 5 bases outside the gene matches. The CDR3 DNA sequence: TGTGCCACCAGTGACACCCGGACAGGGGGCAATCAGCCCCAGCATTTT. Its translation is CATSDTRTGGNQPQHF.

The CDR3: CSARSPTSGYPYEQYF. The CDR3 coding sequence is TGCAGTGCTAGATCCCCGACTAGCGGGTACCCATACGAGCAGTACTTC. The V call is TRBV20-1, the J call TRBJ2-7; 10 bases fit TRBD2. Looked up from germline, CDR1 is DFQATT and CDR2 is SNEGSKA (reference sequence). V shed 2 bases and J 4 bases; nucleotides not matched to a gene: 11. The CDR3 covers 16 residues.

This clonotype was observed at least ten times. The V and J genes are TRBV7-9 and TRBJ2-3; possible D gene TRBD1, 5 bases. The V end lost 4 bases, the J end lost 2 bases, and 13 bases lay between the germline ends. This CDR3 is built from 15 residues. CDR1 is SEHNR, CDR2 FQNEAQ, per germline (reference sequence). The CDR3 loop is CASSSVQGYTDTQYF. The CDR3, as DNA: TGTGCCAGCAGCTCCGTGCAGGGATACACAGATACGCAGTATTTT.

In its sample, this clonotype was seen many times. The chain recombines TRBV30 with TRBJ2-1, with no clear D. Per the germline V gene, CDR1 is GTSNPN and CDR2 is SVGIG (reference sequence). V was clipped by 1 base and J by 9 bases, with 16 bases between them. This CDR3 contains 14 residues. For the CDR3, the DNA is TGTGCCTGGAGTGCTTTGCTCCCCCGTGCTGAGCAGTTCTTC. It encodes CAWSALLPRAEQFF.

This clonotype showed up just a few times. The chain employs TRBV19 and TRBJ1-2; D uncertain. Germline V lookup: CDR1 LNHDA, CDR2 SQIVND (reference sequence). Trimming pared 3 bases from V and 4 bases from J, leaving 9 bases between. The CDR3 totals 13 residues. The CDR3 protein is CASSMTSGYGYTF. As DNA, the CDR3 is TGTGCCAGTAGTATGACATCTGGCTATGGCTACACCTTC.

This clonotype was recorded a few times. The chain joins TRBV7-9 to TRBJ2-7; TRBD2 is a possible D gene (5 bases). CDR1 is SEHNR, CDR2 FQNEAQ, per germline (reference sequence). The CDR3 consists of 13 residues. Trimming shortened V by 5 bases and J by 3 bases, and 11 bases separated the two germline ends. The DNA for the CDR3 is TGTGCCAGCAGCCTACTAGTTGGCTACGAGCAGTACTTC. Protein product: CASSLLVGYEQYF.

This clonotype was seen ten or more times. The gene calls are TRBV5-8 and TRBJ2-3; a possible D gene is TRBD2 (6 bases). The CDR3 is made up of 17 amino acids. The germline V gene has CDR1 SGHTS and CDR2 YDEGEE. V lost 0 bases and J lost 0, with 14 bases in between. Here the CDR3 DNA reads TGTGCCAGCAGCTTGGTCGGACTACACCTGAGCACAGATACGCAGTATTTT. Its protein is CASSLVGLHLSTDTQYF.

The chain couples TRBV15 to TRBJ2-1, with D tentatively TRBD1 (6 bases). CDR1 and CDR2 (germline): LNHNV, YYDKDF (reference sequence). The length of the CDR3 is 16 residues. V lost 3 bases to trimming and J lost 1 base, with 13 bases between them. CDR3 protein: CATSRATGISYNEQFF. The CDR3 bases are TGTGCCACCAGCAGGGCCACAGGGATATCCTACAATGAGCAGTTCTTC. Full variable domain (remainder filled in from reference TRBV15 and TRBJ2-1): DAMVIQNPRYQVTQFGKPVTLSCSQTLNHNVMYWYQQKSSQAPKLLFHYYDKDFNNEADTPDNFQSRRPNTSFCFLDIRSPGLGDTAMYLCATSRATGISYNEQFFGPGTRLTVL.

In this sample, this clonotype turned up many times. This sequence joins TRBV15 and TRBJ1-5; a possible D gene is TRBD1 (6 bases). Trimming removed 1 base at V and 3 bases at J, with 10 bases between. The CDR3 spans 15 residues. The germline CDR1 and CDR2 sequences are LNHNV and YYDKDF (reference sequence). The CDR3 DNA reads TGTGCCACCAGCAGAGTCACAGGGATCAATCAGCCCCAGCATTTT. Protein sequence: CATSRVTGINQPQHF.

This chain uses TRBV3-1 with TRBJ1-1, with 8 positions matching TRBD1. The germline V gene has CDR1 LGHDT and CDR2 YNNKEL (reference sequence). The CDR3 extends over 14 amino acids. Trimming took 3 bases from V and 11 from J; bases not matched to a gene: 11. CDR3 protein: CASSQVLDRDGAFF. CDR3 sequence (DNA): TGTGCCAGCAGCCAGGTATTGGACAGGGACGGGGCTTTCTTT.

In the case of this clonotype: A much more abundant neighbour one base away suggests this may be a read error. This rearrangement joins TRBV18 to TRBJ2-1, with D perhaps being TRBD1 or TRBD2 (5 bases each). CDR1 KGHSH and CDR2 LQKENI come from the germline V gene. This CDR3 spans 14 amino acids. The CDR3, as DNA: TGTGCCAACTCACCGGACTGGGGCTTTAATGAGCAGTTCTTC. Translation gives CANSPDWGFNEQFF.

This clonotype was seen ten or more times. The chain is built from TRBV7-8 and TRBJ2-7; 7 bases are a match to TRBD1. CDR1 is SGHVS and CDR2 is FQNEAQ in the germline V gene. The CDR3 extends over 14 amino acids. The ends lost 5 bases at V and 2 bases at J; junction bases unmatched: 6. This chain's CDR3 is CASSPRQGPYEQYF. CDR3 DNA: TGTGCCAGCAGCCCCCGACAGGGCCCCTACGAGCAGTACTTC.

The table lists this clonotype with many counts. This chain uses TRBV5-1 with TRBJ1-2, with 7 bases lining up with TRBD1. Looked up from germline, CDR1 is SGHRS and CDR2 is YFSETQ. The V gene end was trimmed by 2 bases and the J gene end by 0 bases; junction bases not matched to a gene: 4. The CDR3 has 15 residues. CDR3: CASSLMTGSNYGYTF. CDR3 bases: TGCGCCAGCAGCTTAATGACAGGGTCTAACTATGGCTACACCTTC.

V is TRBV4-2 and J is TRBJ2-1, with a possible D match to TRBD2 (5 bases). The CDR3 loop spans 16 amino acids. Trimming pared 1 base from V and 0 bases from J, leaving 10 bases between. The germline V gene has CDR1 LGHNA and CDR2 YNFKEQ. The CDR3 protein is CASSQGRRSSYNEQFF. The CDR3 bases are TGTGCCAGCAGCCAAGGGCGGAGGAGCTCCTACAATGAGCAGTTCTTC.

This clonotype has ten or more counts. The chain recombines TRBV20-1 with TRBJ2-7, with a tentative D call TRBD2 (6 bases). There are 14 residues in the CDR3. The germline CDR1 and CDR2 sequences are DFQATT and SNEGSKA (reference sequence). With 0 bases removed from V and 8 bases from J, the gap between germline ends came to 17 bases. CDR3 loop: CSAREAGTGVQQYF. For the CDR3, the DNA is TGCAGTGCTAGAGAAGCCGGCACGGGGGTGCAGCAGTACTTC.

This clonotype was counted ten times or more. The chain is built from TRBV30 and TRBJ2-3; 7 nucleotides line up with TRBD2. Germline V gene sequence: CDR1 GTSNPN, CDR2 SVGIG (reference sequence). The CDR3 is 14 amino acids. V was pared by 2 bases and J by 4 bases, with 6 bases of the junction left unmatched. CDR3 sequence: CAWSPGGAADTQYF. The CDR3 nucleotides read TGTGCCTGGAGTCCGGGGGGAGCCGCAGATACGCAGTATTTT.